These 21 T cell receptor beta chains originate from one sample sequenced in a study of human thymus T cells. Resections that were taken during corrective heart surgery supplied the thymus tissue. Sequencing was performed with immunoSEQ multiplex PCR; in TCRdb, only in-frame clones are kept and a portion is missing. Here the sample spans some 120,000 clones, around 94% being singletons. Sample: thymus tissue. These receptors were taken from a boy in the first two years of life with a congenital heart defect but otherwise immunologically healthy.

There are a few counts of this clone. The rearrangement links TRBV19 to TRBJ2-1; the D is unclear. The CDR3 runs 12 residues. Trimming removed 6 bases from V and 12 bases from J, with 15 bases in between. Germline V CDR1 and CDR2: LNHDA, SQIVND (reference sequence). The CDR3 protein is CASRGFPKGQFF. CDR3 DNA sequence: TGTGCCAGTAGAGGCTTCCCTAAAGGGCAGTTCTTC.

The J gene is TRBJ2-7, the V gene TRBV7-9, with D unresolved. Trimming pared 6 bases from V and 2 bases from J, leaving 14 bases between. The CDR3 is 14 residues long. Germline CDR1 reads SEHNR; CDR2 reads FQNEAQ (reference sequence). The CDR3 reads CASSLSAMAYEQYF. The CDR3 region has the DNA TGTGCCAGCAGTCTAAGTGCGATGGCCTACGAGCAGTACTTC.

V gene TRBV19 combines with J gene TRBJ2-7; tentative D call: TRBD1 (6 bases). This CDR3 is built from 15 residues. V lost 0 bases and J 1 base, leaving 10 bases between the germline ends. The germline V gene has CDR1 LNHDA and CDR2 SQIVND (reference sequence). DNA of the CDR3: TGTGCCAGTAGTATAGATCTCCAGGGGTCCTACGAGCAGTACTTC. Amino acid sequence: CASSIDLQGSYEQYF.

This chain uses TRBV29-1 with TRBJ2-7; 7 bases match TRBD1. The CDR3 runs 11 residues. V dropped 7 bases and J dropped 5; count of bases not matched to a gene: 5. Germline assignment: CDR1 SQVTM and CDR2 ANQGSEA. CDR3 sequence (DNA): TGCAGCGCGGGACAGAGGAACGAGCAGTACTTC. It translates to CSAGQRNEQYF.

The V call is TRBV6-1, the J call TRBJ2-2; TRBD1 might be the D (5 bases). CDR1 and CDR2 from the germline V gene are MNHNS and SASEGT. The CDR3 contains 14 residues. The V end lost 6 bases, the J end lost 3 bases, and 11 bases lay between the germline ends. The CDR3 loop is CASRRREYTGELFF. The CDR3 DNA follows: TGTGCCAGCAGACGCAGGGAATACACCGGGGAGCTGTTTTTT.

CDR3: CASSQDTALDTEAFF. The DNA of the CDR3 is TGCGCCAGCAGCCAAGATACAGCTTTGGACACTGAAGCTTTCTTT. The chain recombines TRBV4-1 with TRBJ1-1, with D hard to call. V was pared by 0 bases and J by 3 bases, with 11 bases between. The CDR3 has 15 amino acids. Germline V gene sequence: CDR1 MGHRA, CDR2 YSYEKL.

The chain recombines TRBV28 with TRBJ1-5, with unresolved D. CDR1 MDHEN and CDR2 SYDVKM come from the germline V gene. Trimming shortened V by 5 bases and J by 0 bases, and 11 bases separated the two germline ends. The CDR3 loop spans 15 amino acids. The CDR3 DNA sequence: TGTGCCAGCAGTCCTCCGGACCATAGCAATCAGCCCCAGCATTTT. It specifies CASSPPDHSNQPQHF.

This chain uses TRBV6-1 with TRBJ1-2, with TRBD1 matching over 7 bases. Germline lookup yields CDR1 MNHNS and CDR2 SASEGT. After removal of 7 bases from V and 5 bases from J, the junction contained 10 bases not matched to a gene. The CDR3 totals 14 residues. DNA for the CDR3: TGTGCCAGCACCCGGACAGGCCTCTTTTATGGCTACACCTTC. It is translated as CASTRTGLFYGYTF.

This CDR3 reads CASSIETGTDYGYTF. The CDR3 region has the DNA TGTGCCAGTAGTATTGAGACCGGGACAGATTATGGCTACACCTTC. This rearrangement joins TRBV19 to TRBJ1-2, with 7 bases lining up with TRBD1. The junction had 9 bases not matched to a gene; V was cut back by 3 bases and J by 5 bases. This CDR3 has 15 amino acids. The germline V gene encodes CDR1 LNHDA and CDR2 SQIVND (reference sequence).

The V gene is TRBV11-2, the J gene TRBJ1-1; TRBD1 aligns across 11 bases. V shed 2 bases, J shed 3 bases, and the junction held 5 bases outside the gene matches. Germline values: CDR1 SGHAT, CDR2 FQNNGV. The CDR3 is 16 amino acids. The CDR3 bases are TGTGCCAGCAGCTTACAAAGGACAGGGGGCGACACTGAAGCTTTCTTT. Translating it yields CASSLQRTGGDTEAFF.

The rearrangement joins TRBV6-1 to TRBJ1-1; no reliable D call. V lost 3 bases, J lost 2 bases, and 16 bases lay in between. The CDR3 is 16 amino acids. Germline V CDR1 and CDR2: MNHNS, SASEGT. CDR3 sequence reads: CASSDGRRTHNTEAFF. The CDR3 region has the DNA TGTGCCAGCAGTGACGGGCGGCGGACCCACAACACTGAAGCTTTCTTT.

CDR3 sequence reads: CASSLDSVFNSPLHF. Written as DNA, the CDR3 is TGTGCCAGCAGCTTAGATTCGGTTTTTAATTCACCCCTCCACTTT. The chain combines TRBV11-2 with TRBJ1-6; D remains ambiguous. The ends were cut back, 0 bases at V and 6 bases at J, with 9 bases in the middle. CDR3 length: 15 amino acids. Germline lookup yields CDR1 SGHAT and CDR2 FQNNGV.

The chain employs TRBV30 and TRBJ2-3, with TRBD2 identical over 10 bases. CDR1 and CDR2 (germline): GTSNPN, SVGIG (reference sequence). The CDR3 loop spans 16 amino acids. V shed 0 bases, J shed 5 bases, and the junction held 8 bases outside the gene matches. CDR3 loop: CAWSVGSGGSEDTQYF. In DNA form, the CDR3 reads TGTGCCTGGAGTGTTGGTAGCGGGGGGTCAGAAGATACGCAGTATTTT.

The genes are TRBV9 and TRBJ2-1, with 11 bases lining up with TRBD1. J gave up 7 bases and V 3 bases, and 9 bases lay outside the gene matches. CDR3 size: 16 residues. Germline V gene sequence: CDR1 SGDLS, CDR2 YYNGEE. CDR3 residues: CASSESRDRGENEQFF. CDR3 DNA sequence: TGTGCCAGCAGCGAGAGTAGGGACAGGGGGGAGAATGAGCAGTTCTTC.

The chain employs TRBV6-5 and TRBJ1-2; 8 bases line up with TRBD1. The CDR3 has 13 amino acids. Germline CDR1 MNHEY, CDR2 SVGAGI. Trimming cost V 5 bases and J 6 bases; bases outside gene matches: 5. CDR3 loop: CASSTTGGDGYTF. The CDR3 coding sequence is TGTGCCAGCAGTACTACAGGGGGGGATGGCTACACCTTC.

The CDR3 sequence is CSALAGTQETQYF. The CDR3 bases are TGCAGCGCCTTAGCGGGGACTCAAGAGACCCAGTACTTC. V gene TRBV29-1 combines with J gene TRBJ2-5, with TRBD2 identical over 8 bases. After removal of 7 bases from V and 2 bases from J, the junction contained 6 bases not matched to a gene. CDR3 size: 13 residues. Germline V gene data show CDR1 as SQVTM and CDR2 as ANQGSEA.

This clone was recorded a few times. The J gene is TRBJ1-1, the V gene TRBV4-2; D possibly corresponds to TRBD1 (5 bases). This CDR3 has 13 residues. Deletions cut 5 bases from V and 4 bases from J, with 11 bases between. In germline, CDR1 is LGHNA, CDR2 YNFKEQ. In DNA form, the CDR3 reads TGTGCCAGCAGCACGACAGTTCCCACTGAAGCTTTCTTT. The encoded protein is CASSTTVPTEAFF.

The J gene is TRBJ2-5, the V gene TRBV11-2, with TRBD1 matching over 7 bases. The CDR3 is made up of 17 amino acids. Germline-derived CDR1 and CDR2 are SGHAT and FQNNGV. V shed 2 bases and J 7 bases; nucleotides not matched to a gene: 16. The CDR3 nucleotides are TGTGCCAGCAGCTTACGGTGGTTGTCCGAGGGGGCAAGGACCCAGTACTTC. Encoded protein: CASSLRWLSEGARTQYF.

The chain joins TRBV29-1 to TRBJ2-3, with 15 nucleotides matching TRBD2. Germline CDR1 SQVTM, CDR2 ANQGSEA. J was trimmed by 6 bases and V by 2 bases; bases with no gene match: 6. The CDR3 consists of 16 residues. The CDR3 is CSVESGTSGGSDTQYF. For the CDR3, the DNA is TGCAGCGTTGAATCTGGGACTAGCGGGGGGAGCGATACGCAGTATTTT.

CDR3: CASSMVGSGETQYF. In nucleotides, the CDR3 is TGTGCCAGTAGTATGGTTGGCTCGGGGGAGACCCAGTACTTC. The chain is built from TRBV19 and TRBJ2-5; weak D call: TRBD2 (5 bases). The CDR3 is made up of 14 amino acids. V lost 3 bases to trimming and J lost 5 bases, with 13 bases between them. The germline V gene encodes CDR1 LNHDA and CDR2 SQIVND (reference sequence).

The chain carries TRBV2 and TRBJ2-5; TRBD2 might be the D (5 bases). The CDR3 sequence is 14 residues long. Trimming removed 8 bases from V and 2 bases from J, with 15 bases in between. Germline CDR1 is SNHLY and CDR2 is FYNNEI. The CDR3 loop reads CASAFREKQETQYF. Here the CDR3 DNA reads TGTGCCAGCGCGTTCCGGGAAAAACAAGAGACCCAGTACTTC.